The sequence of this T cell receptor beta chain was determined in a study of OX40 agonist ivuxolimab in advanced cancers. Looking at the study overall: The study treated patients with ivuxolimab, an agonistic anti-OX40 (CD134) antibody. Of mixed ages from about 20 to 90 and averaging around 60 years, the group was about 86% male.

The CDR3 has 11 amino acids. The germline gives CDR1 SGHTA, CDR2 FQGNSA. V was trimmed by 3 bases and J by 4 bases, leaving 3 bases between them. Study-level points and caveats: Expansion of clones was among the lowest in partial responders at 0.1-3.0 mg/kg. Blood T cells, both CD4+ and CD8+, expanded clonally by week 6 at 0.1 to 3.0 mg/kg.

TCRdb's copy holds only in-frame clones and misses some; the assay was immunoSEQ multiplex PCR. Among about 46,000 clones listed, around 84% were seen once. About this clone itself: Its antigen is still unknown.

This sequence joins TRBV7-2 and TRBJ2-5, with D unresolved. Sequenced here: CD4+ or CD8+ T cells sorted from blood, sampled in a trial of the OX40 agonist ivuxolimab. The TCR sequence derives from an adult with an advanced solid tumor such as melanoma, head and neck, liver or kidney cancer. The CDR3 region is CASSFIETQYF. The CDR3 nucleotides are TGTGCCAGCAGCTTTATAGAGACCCAGTACTTC.